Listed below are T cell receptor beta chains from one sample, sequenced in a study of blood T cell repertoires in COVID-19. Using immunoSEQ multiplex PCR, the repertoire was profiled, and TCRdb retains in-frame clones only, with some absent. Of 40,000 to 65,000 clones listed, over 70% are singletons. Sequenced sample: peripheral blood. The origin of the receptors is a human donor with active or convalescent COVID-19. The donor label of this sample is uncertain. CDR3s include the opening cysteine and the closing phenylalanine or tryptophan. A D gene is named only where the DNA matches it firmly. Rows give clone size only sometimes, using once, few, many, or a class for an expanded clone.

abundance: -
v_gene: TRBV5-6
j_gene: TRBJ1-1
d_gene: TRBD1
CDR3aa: CASSGSTGADTEAFF
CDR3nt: TGTGCCAGCAGCGGATCGACAGGGGCGGACACTGAAGCTTTCTTT

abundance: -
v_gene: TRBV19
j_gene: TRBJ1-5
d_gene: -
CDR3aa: CASSIQGTLSNQPQHF
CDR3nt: TGTGCCAGTAGTATCCAGGGCACCTTAAGCAATCAGCCCCAGCATTTT

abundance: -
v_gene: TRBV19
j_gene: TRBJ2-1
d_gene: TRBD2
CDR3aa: CASDFSGRGIHEQFF
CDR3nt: TGTGCCAGCGATTTTAGCGGGAGGGGAATCCATGAGCAGTTCTTC

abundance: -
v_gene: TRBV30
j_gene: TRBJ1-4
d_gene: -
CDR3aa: CAWSGQLWEKLFF
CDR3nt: TGTGCCTGGAGTGGACAGCTGTGGGAAAAACTGTTTTTT

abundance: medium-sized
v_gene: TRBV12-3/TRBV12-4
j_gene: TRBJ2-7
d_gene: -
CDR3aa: CASSLGSEQYF
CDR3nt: TGTGCCAGCAGTTTGGGCAGCGAGCAGTACTTC

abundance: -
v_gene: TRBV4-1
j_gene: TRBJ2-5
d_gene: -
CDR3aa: CASSHPLREETQYF
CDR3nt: TGCGCCAGCAGCCATCCACTGCGGGAAGAGACCCAGTACTTC

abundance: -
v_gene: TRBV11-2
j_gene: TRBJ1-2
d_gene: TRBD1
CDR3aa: CASSPQGLRYGYTF
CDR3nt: TGTGCCAGCAGCCCACAGGGGCTTCGCTATGGCTACACCTTC

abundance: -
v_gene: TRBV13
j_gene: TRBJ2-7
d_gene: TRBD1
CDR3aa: CASSSWTGNSYEQYF
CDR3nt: TGTGCCAGCAGCTCCTGGACAGGGAACTCCTACGAGCAGTACTTC

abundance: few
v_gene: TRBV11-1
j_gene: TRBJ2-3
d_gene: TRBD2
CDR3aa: CASSPGLAGPTDTQYF
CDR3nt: TGTGCCAGCAGCCCCGGACTAGCGGGACCCACAGATACGCAGTATTTT

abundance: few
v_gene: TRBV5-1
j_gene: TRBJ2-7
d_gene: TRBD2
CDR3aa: CASSDQGLAGGEQYF
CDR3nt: TGCGCCAGCAGCGACCAGGGACTAGCGGGAGGCGAGCAGTACTTC

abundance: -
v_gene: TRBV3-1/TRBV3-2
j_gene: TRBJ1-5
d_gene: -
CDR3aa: CASSQDYNQPQHF
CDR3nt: TGTGCCAGCAGCCAAGATTACAATCAGCCCCAGCATTTT

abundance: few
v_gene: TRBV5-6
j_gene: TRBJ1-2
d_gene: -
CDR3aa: CASSEGGPYGYTF
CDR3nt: TGTGCCAGCAGCGAAGGGGGACCCTATGGCTACACCTTC

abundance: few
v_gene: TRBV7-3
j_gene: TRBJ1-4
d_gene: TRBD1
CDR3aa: CASRRGGTANEKLFF
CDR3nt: TGTGCCAGCAGGAGGGGCGGGACAGCAAATGAAAAACTGTTTTTT

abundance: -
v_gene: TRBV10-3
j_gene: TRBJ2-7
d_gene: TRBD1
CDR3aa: CAISGGQGRNYEQYF
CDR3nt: TGTGCCATCAGTGGAGGACAGGGAAGGAACTACGAGCAGTACTTC

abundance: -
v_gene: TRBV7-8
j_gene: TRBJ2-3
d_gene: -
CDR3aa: CASSLARVSSTDTQYF
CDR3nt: TGTGCCAGCAGCTTAGCGAGGGTTTCTAGCACAGATACGCAGTATTTT

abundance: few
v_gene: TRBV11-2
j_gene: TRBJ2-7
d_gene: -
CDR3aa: CASSPGTLSYEQYF
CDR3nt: TGTGCCAGCAGCCCTGGGACACTTTCCTACGAGCAGTACTTC

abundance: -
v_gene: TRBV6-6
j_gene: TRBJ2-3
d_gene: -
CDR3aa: CASSWTISTDTQYF
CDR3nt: TGTGCCAGCAGTTGGACTATCAGCACAGATACGCAGTATTTT

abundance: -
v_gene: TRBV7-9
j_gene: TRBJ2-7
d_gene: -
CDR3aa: CASRPSDYEQYF
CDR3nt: TGTGCCAGCAGGCCTAGCGACTACGAGCAGTACTTC

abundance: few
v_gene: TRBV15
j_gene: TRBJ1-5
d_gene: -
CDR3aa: CATSSGGGSNQPQHF
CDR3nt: TGTGCCACCAGCAGCGGGGGGGGGAGCAATCAGCCCCAGCATTTT

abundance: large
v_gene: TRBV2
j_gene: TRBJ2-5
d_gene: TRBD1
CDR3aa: CASSPGQGAGETQYF
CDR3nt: TGTGCCAGCAGTCCGGGACAGGGGGCAGGAGAGACCCAGTACTTC

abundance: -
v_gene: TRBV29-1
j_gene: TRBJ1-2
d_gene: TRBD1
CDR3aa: CSVVGTGDGYTF
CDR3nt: TGCAGCGTTGTCGGGACAGGGGACGGCTACACCTTC

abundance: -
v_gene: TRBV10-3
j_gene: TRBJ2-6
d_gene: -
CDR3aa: CAISESPGSLSGANVLTF
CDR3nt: TGTGCCATCAGTGAGTCGCCGGGATCCCTCTCTGGGGCCAACGTCCTGACTTTC

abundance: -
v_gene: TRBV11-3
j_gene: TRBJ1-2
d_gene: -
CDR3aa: CASSLRGANYGYTF
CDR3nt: TGTGCCAGCAGCCTCAGGGGCGCTAACTATGGCTACACCTTC

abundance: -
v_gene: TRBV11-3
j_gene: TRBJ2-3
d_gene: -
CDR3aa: CASSRGGADTQYF
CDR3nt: TGTGCCAGCAGCAGGGGGGGGGCCGATACGCAGTATTTT

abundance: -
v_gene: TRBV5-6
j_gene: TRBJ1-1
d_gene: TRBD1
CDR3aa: CASSSPGQGRNTEAFF
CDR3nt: TGTGCCAGCAGCTCGCCGGGACAGGGCCGGAACACTGAAGCTTTCTTT

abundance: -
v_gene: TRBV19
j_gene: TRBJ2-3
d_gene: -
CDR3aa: CASMGDWRSEDTQYF
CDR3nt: TGTGCCAGTATGGGAGACTGGAGGAGTGAAGATACGCAGTATTTT

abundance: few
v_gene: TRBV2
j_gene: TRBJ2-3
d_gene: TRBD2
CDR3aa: CASSPIGLAGESASTDTQYF
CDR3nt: TGTGCCAGCAGTCCCATCGGACTAGCGGGAGAATCGGCAAGCACAGATACGCAGTATTTT

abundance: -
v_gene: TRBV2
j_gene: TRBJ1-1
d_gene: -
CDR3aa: CASSDSGYTEAFF
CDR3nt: TGTGCCAGCAGTGACTCAGGTTACACTGAAGCTTTCTTT

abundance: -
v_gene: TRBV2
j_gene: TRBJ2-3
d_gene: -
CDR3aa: CASSRAPGEVTDTQYF
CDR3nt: TGTGCCAGCAGCCGCGCGCCGGGAGAAGTCACAGATACGCAGTATTTT

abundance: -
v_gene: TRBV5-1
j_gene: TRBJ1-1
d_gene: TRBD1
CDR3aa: CASRGDRRQEAFF
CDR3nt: TGCGCCAGCAGGGGGGACAGGCGGCAGGAAGCTTTCTTT

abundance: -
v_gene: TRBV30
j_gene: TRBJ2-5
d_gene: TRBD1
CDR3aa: CAWAVRGQETQYF
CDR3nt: TGTGCCTGGGCCGTCAGGGGGCAAGAGACCCAGTACTTC

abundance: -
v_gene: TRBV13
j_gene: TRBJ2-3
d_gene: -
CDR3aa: CASVKFGTDTQYF
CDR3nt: TGTGCCAGCGTGAAATTCGGGACAGATACGCAGTATTTT

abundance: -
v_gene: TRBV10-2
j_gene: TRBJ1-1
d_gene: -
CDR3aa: CASSPGQFTEAFF
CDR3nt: TGCGCCAGCAGTCCCGGACAGTTCACTGAAGCTTTCTTT

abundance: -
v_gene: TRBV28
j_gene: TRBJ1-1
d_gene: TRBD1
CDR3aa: CASSSTGMNTEAFF
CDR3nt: TGTGCCAGCAGTTCGACAGGGATGAACACTGAAGCTTTCTTT

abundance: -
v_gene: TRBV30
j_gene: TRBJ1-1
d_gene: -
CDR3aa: CAWRLYTGEAFF
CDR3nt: TGTGCCTGGAGACTTTACACGGGTGAAGCTTTCTTT

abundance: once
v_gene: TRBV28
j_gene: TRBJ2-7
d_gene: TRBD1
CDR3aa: CASSLGGDRVHEQYF
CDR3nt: TGTGCCAGCAGTTTAGGAGGCGACAGGGTCCACGAGCAGTACTTC

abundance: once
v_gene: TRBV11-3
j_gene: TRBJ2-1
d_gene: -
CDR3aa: CASSSLGGRYNEQFF
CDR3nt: TGTGCCAGCAGCTCATTGGGCGGGCGGTACAATGAGCAGTTCTTC

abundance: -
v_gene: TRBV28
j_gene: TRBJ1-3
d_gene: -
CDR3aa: CASSLIYALEHTIYF
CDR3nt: TGTGCCAGCAGTTTAATTTACGCCTTGGAGCACACCATATATTTT

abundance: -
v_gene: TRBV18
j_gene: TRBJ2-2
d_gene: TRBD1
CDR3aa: CASSPPFSGQGSGELFF
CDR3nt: TGTGCCAGCTCACCACCGTTTTCAGGACAGGGTAGCGGGGAGCTGTTTTTT

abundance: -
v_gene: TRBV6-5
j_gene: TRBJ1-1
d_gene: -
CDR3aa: CASSYSKGAGQAFF
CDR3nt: TGTGCCAGCAGTTACTCGAAAGGGGCGGGGCAAGCTTTCTTT

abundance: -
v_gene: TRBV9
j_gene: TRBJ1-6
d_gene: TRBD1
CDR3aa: CASSVGGQGNNSPLHF
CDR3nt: TGTGCCAGCAGCGTAGGGGGACAGGGAAATAATTCACCCCTCCACTTT

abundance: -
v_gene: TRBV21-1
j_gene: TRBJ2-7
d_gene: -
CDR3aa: CASSKTVSPYEQYF
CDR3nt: TGTGCCAGCAGCAAGACAGTATCCCCCTACGAGCAGTACTTC

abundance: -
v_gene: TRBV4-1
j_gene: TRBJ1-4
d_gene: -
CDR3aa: CASSQGPRTYGGANEKLFF
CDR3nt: TGCGCCAGCAGCCAAGGCCCCCGGACGTACGGCGGGGCTAATGAAAAACTGTTTTTT

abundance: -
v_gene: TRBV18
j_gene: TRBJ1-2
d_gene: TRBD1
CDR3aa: CASSPSTGDSGGYTF
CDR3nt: TGTGCCAGCTCACCATCGACAGGGGACTCAGGTGGCTACACCTTC

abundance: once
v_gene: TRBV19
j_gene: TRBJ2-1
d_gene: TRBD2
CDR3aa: CASSRPGGWNEQFF
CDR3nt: TGTGCCAGTAGCCGGCCGGGGGGATGGAATGAGCAGTTCTTC

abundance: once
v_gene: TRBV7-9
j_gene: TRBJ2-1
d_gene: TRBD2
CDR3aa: CASSPSAGGYYNEQFF
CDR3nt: TGTGCCAGCAGCCCCTCAGCGGGAGGATACTACAATGAGCAGTTCTTC

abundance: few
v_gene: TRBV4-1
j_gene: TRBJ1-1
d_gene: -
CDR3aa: CASRTVGDTEAFF
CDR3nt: TGCGCCAGTAGGACAGTTGGGGACACTGAAGCTTTCTTT

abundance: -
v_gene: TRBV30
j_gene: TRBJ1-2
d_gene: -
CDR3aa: CAWSTAVLTLGESYTF
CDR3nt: TGTGCCTGGAGTACGGCAGTCTTAACTTTGGGCGAGAGCTACACCTTC